This T cell receptor (beta chain) comes out of a study of cytomegalovirus exposure and HLA in healthy donors. Findings and caveats of the study: Most TCRs appeared rarely, but some public TCRs recurred in many donors. Some V segments, including TRBV6-2 and TRBV6-3, were excluded as indistinguishable.

Germline V lookup: CDR1 MNHNY, CDR2 SVGAGI (reference sequence). This CDR3 is built from 12 residues. Turning to this clone: Its cognate antigen is unknown. Germline and junction disagree at one end, which may indicate a read error.

PCR amplification relied on 60 Vbeta primers (plus 13 Jbeta primers). The repertoire was sequenced with immunoSEQ multiplex PCR; TCRdb's copy has only in-frame clones and lacks some. The profile shows about 120,000 clones, 15% to 17% of them singletons. The sequence came from a woman aged 18 to 35 in good health and CMV-seronegative. Sample: PBMCs. The chain combines TRBV6-6 with TRBJ1-2; tentatively, D is TRBD1 (5 bases). The CDR3 here is CASKLGPYDYTF. CDR3 DNA: TGTGCCAGCAAGCTGGGGCCCTATGACTACACCTTC.